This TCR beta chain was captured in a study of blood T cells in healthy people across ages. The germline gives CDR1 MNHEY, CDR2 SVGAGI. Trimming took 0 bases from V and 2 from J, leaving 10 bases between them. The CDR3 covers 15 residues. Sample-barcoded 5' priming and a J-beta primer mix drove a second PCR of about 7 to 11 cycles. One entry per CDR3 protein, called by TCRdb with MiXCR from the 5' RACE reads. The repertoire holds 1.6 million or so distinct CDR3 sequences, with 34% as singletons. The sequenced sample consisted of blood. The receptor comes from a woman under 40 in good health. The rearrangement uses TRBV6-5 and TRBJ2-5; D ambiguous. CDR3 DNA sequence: TGTGCCAGCAGTTACTCGGCAGGCAATCAAGAGACCCAGTACTTC. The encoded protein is CASSYSAGNQETQYF.